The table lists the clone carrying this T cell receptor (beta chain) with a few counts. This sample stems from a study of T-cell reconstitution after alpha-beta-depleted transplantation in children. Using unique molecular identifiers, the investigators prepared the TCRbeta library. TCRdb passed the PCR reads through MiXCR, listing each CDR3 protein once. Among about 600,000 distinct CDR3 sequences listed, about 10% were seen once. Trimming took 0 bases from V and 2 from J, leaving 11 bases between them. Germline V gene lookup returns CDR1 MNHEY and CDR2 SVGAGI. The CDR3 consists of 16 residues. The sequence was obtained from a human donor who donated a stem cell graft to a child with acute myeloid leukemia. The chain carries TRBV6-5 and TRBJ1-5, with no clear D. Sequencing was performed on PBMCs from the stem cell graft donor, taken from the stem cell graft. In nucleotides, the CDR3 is TGTGCCAGCAGTTACTCTCAAGGTTTCGGCAATCAGCCCCAGCATTTT. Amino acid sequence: CASSYSQGFGNQPQHF.